The clone carrying this TCR beta chain was seen at least ten times. Using its own MiXCR run on the 5' RACE reads, TCRdb lists one record per CDR3 protein. Of around 63,000 distinct CDR3 sequences in the sample, 15% to 20% were seen once. This sample is part of a study of T cells of healthy individuals. This clonotype was obtained from a human donor in good health.

CDR3 sequence reads: CASSLAGRASEQYF. CDR3 DNA sequence: TGTGCCAGCAGCTTAGCAGGGAGGGCATCCGAGCAGTACTTC. V and J are TRBV7-2 and TRBJ2-7; TRBD2 matches at 7 bases. The CDR3 spans 14 residues. The germline V gene has CDR1 SGHTA and CDR2 FQGNSA. J gave up 6 bases and V 0 bases, and 5 bases lay outside the gene matches.